This TCR beta chain was identified in a study of shared clonotypes between healthy human individuals. Study context: Each donor's CD8 memory used one plate, CD8 naive two, each CD4 subset three. Study-wide findings and caveats: Among donors, the sharing of clonotypes was expected to be influenced by sequencing depth.

A word on this clone: Its specificity is not known. Other DNA variants within this sample encode the same CDR3.

Trimming stripped 6 bases from V and 3 bases from J, with 6 bases between. Germline CDR1 is LNHDA and CDR2 is SQIVND (reference sequence). The CDR3 is 12 residues long. Naive CD4+ cells were CD45RA-selected; the remaining cells were memory. Sequenced by immunoSEQ multiplex PCR; TCRdb stores in-frame clones only, minus some. The sample has 2 million to 2.5 million clones, roughly 95% seen once; the top ten hold 0.1% to 0.15%. Sequencing was done on a sample of naive CD4+ T cells sorted from blood. The subset is: CD45RA+ positively selected. The TCR comes from a man aged 18 to 29 in good health. The V gene is TRBV19, the J gene TRBJ1-5; D ambiguous. The CDR3: CASRGTNQPQHF. The CDR3 DNA is TGTGCCAGTAGGGGCACCAATCAGCCCCAGCATTTT.